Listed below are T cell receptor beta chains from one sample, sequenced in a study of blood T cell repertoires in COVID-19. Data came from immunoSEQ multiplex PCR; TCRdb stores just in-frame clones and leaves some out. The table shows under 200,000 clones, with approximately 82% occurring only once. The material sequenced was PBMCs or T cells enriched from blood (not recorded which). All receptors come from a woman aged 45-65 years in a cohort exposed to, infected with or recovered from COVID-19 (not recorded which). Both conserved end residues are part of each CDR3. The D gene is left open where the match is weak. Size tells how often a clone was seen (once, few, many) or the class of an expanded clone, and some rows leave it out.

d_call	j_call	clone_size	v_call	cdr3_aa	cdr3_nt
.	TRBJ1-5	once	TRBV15	CATMEYGSGRGNQPQHF	TGTGCCACCATGGAGTATGGGTCGGGGAGAGGCAATCAGCCCCAGCATTTT
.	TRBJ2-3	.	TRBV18	CASSPGLSTDTQYF	TGTGCCAGCTCACCGGGGCTGAGTACAGATACGCAGTATTTT
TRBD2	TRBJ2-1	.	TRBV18	CASSPKTSGRANNEQFF	TGTGCCAGCTCACCAAAAACTAGCGGGAGGGCCAACAATGAGCAGTTCTTC
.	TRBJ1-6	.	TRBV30	CAWTGINSPLHF	TGTGCCTGGACAGGGATAAATTCACCCCTCCACTTT
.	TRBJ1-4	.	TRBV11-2	CASSFGNRANEKLFF	TGTGCCAGCAGCTTTGGAAACAGGGCGAATGAAAAACTGTTTTTT
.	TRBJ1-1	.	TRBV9	CASSKGALNTEAFF	TGTGCCAGCAGCAAAGGGGCGTTGAACACTGAAGCTTTCTTT
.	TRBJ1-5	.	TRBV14	CASSQEGGPGNNQPQHF	TGTGCCAGCAGCCAAGAAGGTGGCCCGGGGAACAATCAGCCCCAGCATTTT
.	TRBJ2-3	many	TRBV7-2	CASSPGINRVTDTQYF	TGTGCCAGCAGCCCGGGGATTAACAGGGTCACAGATACGCAGTATTTT
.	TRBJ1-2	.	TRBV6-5	CASSLDRQSGGGYTF	TGTGCCAGCAGCTTAGATAGACAGTCCGGGGGTGGCTACACCTTC
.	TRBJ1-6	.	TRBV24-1	CATSDSKTRQSAYNSPLHF	TGTGCCACCAGTGATTCTAAGACCCGCCAGAGCGCCTATAATTCACCCCTCCACTTT
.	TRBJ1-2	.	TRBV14	CASSPRPTDGYTF	TGTGCCAGCAGTCCCCGCCCGACAGATGGCTACACCTTC